Below are 15 T cell receptor beta chains sequenced from a single sample in a study of radiotherapy plus CTLA-4 blockade in lung cancer. TCRdb's copy holds only in-frame clones and misses some; the assay was immunoSEQ multiplex PCR. The data contain about 59,000 clones, approximately 82% of them singletons. Sequencing used peripheral blood, obtained from a patient treated with radiotherapy plus ipilimumab. The receptors come from a human donor with non-small cell lung cancer whose response to radiotherapy plus ipilimumab could not be evaluated.

The chain is built from TRBV6-1 and TRBJ2-6; 12 bases fit TRBD2. V lost 4 bases, J lost 4 bases, and 2 bases stayed unmatched. The germline V gene encodes CDR1 MNHNS and CDR2 SASEGT. CDR3 length equals 16 residues. Here the CDR3 reads CASSGTSGAGANVLTF. The CDR3 DNA sequence: TGTGCCAGCAGTGGGACTAGCGGGGCAGGGGCCAACGTCCTGACTTTC.

The rearrangement uses TRBV28 and TRBJ2-4; 10 bases match TRBD2. The CDR3 consists of 16 residues. CDR1 and CDR2 from the germline V gene are MDHEN and SYDVKM. V shed 1 base, J shed 7 bases, and the junction held 7 bases outside the gene matches. The CDR3 DNA reads TGTGCCAGCAGTTTATCCCCTAGCGGGAGTTATAACATTCAGTACTTC. Amino acids: CASSLSPSGSYNIQYF.

This rearrangement joins TRBV29-1 to TRBJ2-5; TRBD2 matches 8 bases. The CDR3 consists of 15 residues. Losses at the gene ends were 3 bases for V and 1 base for J; bases not matched to a gene: 7. Germline loops: CDR1 SQVTM, CDR2 ANQGSEA. DNA of the CDR3: TGCAGCGTTGAGGGCAGCGGGGGACCCCAAGAGACCCAGTACTTC. Encoded protein: CSVEGSGGPQETQYF.

The CDR3 DNA sequence: TGTGCCAGCAGTGAGCGGGGTAGGGTACGTAACATTCAGTACTTC. The encoded protein is CASSERGRVRNIQYF. The chain links TRBV6-1 to TRBJ2-4, with a tentative D call TRBD2 (6 bases). V was shortened by 3 bases and J by 7 bases, with 16 bases between the two germline ends. The length of the CDR3 is 15 residues. The germline V gene has CDR1 MNHNS and CDR2 SASEGT.

A single count supports this clone. V gene TRBV18 combines with J gene TRBJ1-2; D is unresolved. Germline CDR1 is KGHSH and CDR2 is LQKENI. The CDR3 is 13 amino acids. Trimming took 2 bases from V and 1 from J, leaving 5 bases between them. CDR3 nucleotide sequence: TGTGCCAGCTCACCAACAGATAACTATGGCTACACCTTC. The encoded protein is CASSPTDNYGYTF.

The chain carries TRBV2 and TRBJ2-7; D is uncertain. Germline CDR1 SNHLY, CDR2 FYNNEI. With 2 bases removed from V and 2 bases from J, the gap between germline ends came to 10 bases. The CDR3 runs 14 residues. CDR3 coding DNA: TGTGCCAGCAGTGAATCCAGGCCCACCTACGAGCAGTACTTC. This translates into CASSESRPTYEQYF.

The rearrangement links TRBV6-1 to TRBJ2-1, with 7 bases matching TRBD2. CDR1 is MNHNS and CDR2 is SASEGT in the germline V gene. V lost 2 bases and J lost 7; bases outside the gene matches: 8. This CDR3 has 15 residues. Here the CDR3 reads CASSEQTGGRNEQFF. Here the CDR3 DNA reads TGTGCCAGCAGTGAACAGACCGGGGGGAGAAATGAGCAGTTCTTC.

Only a few counts were recorded for this clone. The chain recombines TRBV7-9 with TRBJ1-5; no firm D call. The CDR3 loop spans 15 amino acids. The ends were cut back, 5 bases at V and 2 bases at J, with 13 bases in the middle. Germline V gene lookup returns CDR1 SEHNR and CDR2 FQNEAQ (reference sequence). The CDR3 here is CASSPPDFGNQPQHF. The CDR3 DNA reads TGTGCCAGCAGCCCCCCGGACTTTGGCAATCAGCCCCAGCATTTT.

This clone has just one count. This chain links TRBV18 with TRBJ2-1; TRBD2 matches at 16 bases. Germline CDR1 is KGHSH and CDR2 is LQKENI. The CDR3 has 15 amino acids. V lost 3 bases to trimming and J lost 8 bases; unmatched junction nucleotides: 1. For the CDR3, the DNA is TGTGCCAGCTCACCGGGACTAGCGGGGGGGTATGAGCAGTTCTTC. Translating it yields CASSPGLAGGYEQFF.

This clone came up once. The chain links TRBV2 to TRBJ1-5; D gene unclear. The CDR3 has 12 residues. The germline V and J ends were trimmed by 6 bases and 1 base, with 4 bases remaining between them. CDR1 and CDR2 from the germline V gene are SNHLY and FYNNEI. The CDR3 is CASRESNQPQHF. As DNA, the CDR3 is TGTGCCAGCAGAGAGAGCAATCAGCCCCAGCATTTT. The entire variable domain, with the rest obtained from reference TRBV2 and TRBJ1-5, is as follows: EPEVTQTPSHQVTQMGQEVILRCVPISNHLYFYWYRQILGQKVEFLVSFYNNEISEKSEIFDDQFSVERPDGSNFTLKIRSTKLEDSAMYFCASRESNQPQHFGDGTRLSIL.

The chain links TRBV7-8 to TRBJ2-6; TRBD1 aligns across 8 bases. Germline V gene sequence: CDR1 SGHVS, CDR2 FQNEAQ. CDR3 length equals 18 residues. The trim removed 7 bases at V and 0 bases at J, leaving 11 bases unmatched. CDR3: CASTLRGRGTSGANVLTF. The CDR3, as DNA: TGTGCCAGCACCCTCAGGGGGCGCGGGACCTCTGGGGCCAACGTCCTGACTTTC.

This chain uses TRBV2 with TRBJ1-5; TRBD1 might be the D (6 bases). The CDR3 extends over 14 amino acids. Looked up from germline, CDR1 is SNHLY and CDR2 is FYNNEI. Trimming cost V 8 bases and J 1 base, with 12 bases left between them. The CDR3 loop is CASEGRGSNQPQHF. The CDR3 DNA reads as TGTGCCAGCGAGGGGAGGGGGAGCAATCAGCCCCAGCATTTT.

The table lists this clone with a count of one. V gene TRBV10-1 combines with J gene TRBJ1-1; D might be TRBD1 (6 bases). V was clipped by 5 bases and J by 4 bases, with 11 bases between them. The CDR3 is made up of 13 amino acids. Germline V lookup: CDR1 WNHNN, CDR2 SYGVQD (reference sequence). In DNA, the CDR3 is TGCGCCAGCAGTAGGGGGGGTATCACTGAAGCTTTCTTT. This encodes CASSRGGITEAFF.

This chain connects TRBV18 to TRBJ2-6; TRBD1 matches 7 bases. The CDR3 consists of 17 residues. J gave up 0 bases and V 4 bases, and 6 bases lay outside the gene matches. Germline V gene lookup returns CDR1 KGHSH and CDR2 LQKENI. Here the CDR3 DNA reads TGTGCCAGCTCACAAGGGACAGCTTTCTCTGGGGCCAACGTCCTGACTTTC. Its protein product is CASSQGTAFSGANVLTF.

V and J are TRBV7-9 and TRBJ2-6; maybe TRBD2 (5 bases). This CDR3 contains 19 residues. V lost 4 bases and J lost 2, with 21 bases in between. CDR1 and CDR2 from the germline V gene are SEHNR and FQNEAQ (reference sequence). Written as DNA, the CDR3 is TGTGCCAGCAGCTCTGAACTGGGCCGGGGAGCGACTGGGGCCAACGTCCTGACTTTC. It yields the protein CASSSELGRGATGANVLTF.